Presented here are 17 T cell receptor beta chains from one specimen sequenced in a study of blood T cell repertoires in COVID-19. Sequencing was performed with immunoSEQ multiplex PCR; in TCRdb, only in-frame clones are kept and a portion is missing. The data contain hundreds of thousands of clones, 88% of them seen just once; the ten biggest clones take up 9.4%. The sequencing sample was made of peripheral blood. These receptor sequences come from a man aged 18-30 years with active or convalescent COVID-19.

The chain employs TRBV7-9 and TRBJ1-1; D may be TRBD1 (6 bases). The V end lost 5 bases, the J end lost 3 bases, and 16 bases lay between the germline ends. Germline V gene sequence: CDR1 SEHNR, CDR2 FQNEAQ (reference sequence). CDR3 length: 15 residues. The CDR3 is CASSNPGTSDTEAFF. The CDR3 nucleotides read TGTGCCAGCAGCAACCCCGGGACATCGGACACTGAAGCTTTCTTT.

The J gene is TRBJ1-6, the V gene TRBV19, with 7 bases fitting TRBD1. V gave up 4 bases and J gave up 9 bases; unmatched junction bases: 3. Germline lookup yields CDR1 LNHDA and CDR2 SQIVND (reference sequence). The CDR3 loop spans 13 amino acids. The CDR3 region is CASSTDRVSPLHF. Written as DNA, the CDR3 is TGTGCCAGTAGTACCGACAGGGTTTCACCCCTCCACTTT.

The rearrangement joins TRBV6-1 to TRBJ2-2; TRBD1 matches 8 bases. The CDR3 has 14 residues. V gave up 3 bases and J gave up 7 bases; unmatched junction bases: 4. Germline loops: CDR1 MNHNS, CDR2 SASEGT. CDR3 residues: CASSDRGRFGELFF. The CDR3 nucleotides are TGTGCCAGCAGTGACAGGGGGCGCTTCGGGGAGCTGTTTTTT.

The CDR3 loop reads CASRNGGRADTQYF. DNA for the CDR3: TGTGCCAGCCGGAACGGGGGACGAGCAGATACGCAGTATTTT. The J gene is TRBJ2-3, the V gene TRBV10-3; tentative D call: TRBD2 (6 bases). This CDR3 is built from 14 residues. Per germline, CDR1 ENHRY and CDR2 SYGVKD. V was pared by 10 bases and J by 4 bases, with 18 bases between.

The chain carries TRBV25-1 and TRBJ1-3; D may be TRBD1 (6 bases). This CDR3 is built from 14 residues. V shed 8 bases and J shed 6 bases, with 17 bases lying between them. Per germline, CDR1 MGHDK and CDR2 SYGVNS. The CDR3 coding sequence is TGTGCCAGCTTCAGCGGGGGGCGAGAAAACACCATATATTTT. As protein: CASFSGGRENTIYF.

The chain recombines TRBV9 with TRBJ2-5; TRBD2 aligns across 8 bases. CDR1 is SGDLS, CDR2 YYNGEE, per germline. V gave up 0 bases and J gave up 3 bases; unmatched junction bases: 7. This CDR3 is 16 amino acids long. The CDR3 spells CASSVGPAGVKETQYF. The CDR3 DNA reads TGTGCCAGCAGCGTAGGGCCAGCGGGGGTCAAAGAGACCCAGTACTTC.

Comment on this clone: This CDR3 is also generated by other DNA sequences in the sample. The V and J genes are TRBV19 and TRBJ1-2; D is undetermined. The CDR3 runs 12 residues. V was shortened by 0 bases and J by 4 bases, with 3 bases between the two germline ends. Germline lookup yields CDR1 LNHDA and CDR2 SQIVND (reference sequence). The DNA of the CDR3 is TGTGCCAGTAGTATAGACCGCTATGGCTACACCTTC. Its protein product is CASSIDRYGYTF.

This chain uses TRBV5-1 with TRBJ1-5; the D gene is possibly TRBD1 (6 bases). Germline CDR1 SGHRS, CDR2 YFSETQ. The CDR3 has 16 amino acids. The V end was cut by 0 bases, the J end by 3 bases, with 13 bases between. CDR3 nucleotides: TGCGCCAGCAGCTTGGCCGTTAGGGACATCAATCAGCCCCAGCATTTT. The encoded protein is CASSLAVRDINQPQHF.

This chain uses TRBV6-5 with TRBJ2-5, with D uncertain. V lost 6 bases to trimming and J lost 9 bases, with 17 bases between them. The CDR3 runs to 13 residues. Germline V gene sequence: CDR1 MNHEY, CDR2 SVGAGI. The CDR3 DNA follows: TGTGCCAGCAGCCGAGAGCCCGGAGTTCCCCAGTACTTC. This sequence encodes CASSREPGVPQYF.

The genes are TRBV4-3 and TRBJ1-1; maybe TRBD1 (6 bases). The CDR3 extends over 16 amino acids. Per germline, CDR1 LGHNA and CDR2 YSLEER. V dropped 0 bases and J dropped 3 bases, with 14 bases sitting between them. DNA of the CDR3: TGCGCCAGCAGCCAAGAAATCTGGGGGCAGCACACTGAAGCTTTCTTT. The encoded protein is CASSQEIWGQHTEAFF.

The chain has TRBV4-2 and TRBJ2-5; 12 bases are shared with TRBD2. The V segment lost 4 bases and the J segment 2 bases; nucleotides outside the gene matches: 8. Germline V gene data show CDR1 as LGHNA and CDR2 as YNFKEQ. This CDR3 is built from 17 residues. This CDR3 reads CASSPTSSGGGQETQYF. Written as DNA, the CDR3 is TGTGCCAGCAGCCCCACGTCTAGCGGGGGGGGGCAAGAGACCCAGTACTTC.

J is TRBJ1-5 and V is TRBV2; 7 bases match TRBD1. V lost 1 base to trimming and J lost 3 bases; unmatched junction nucleotides: 6. Germline values: CDR1 SNHLY, CDR2 FYNNEI. The CDR3 extends over 16 amino acids. This chain's CDR3 is CASSEVLGGFNQPQHF. The CDR3 DNA sequence: TGTGCCAGCAGTGAAGTTCTAGGGGGCTTCAATCAGCCCCAGCATTTT. Full variable domain (remainder filled in from reference TRBV2 and TRBJ1-5): EPEVTQTPSHQVTQMGQEVILRCVPISNHLYFYWYRQILGQKVEFLVSFYNNEISEKSEIFDDQFSVERPDGSNFTLKIRSTKLEDSAMYFCASSEVLGGFNQPQHFGDGTRLSIL.

This clone was recorded once. The DNA for the CDR3 is TGTGCCAGCAGCTTAGGAAGGAAGGGGGCTCTCTACAATGAGCAGTTCTTC. Amino acid sequence: CASSLGRKGALYNEQFF. The V call is TRBV7-8, the J call TRBJ2-1; 7 nucleotides align to TRBD1. CDR1 and CDR2 from the germline V gene are SGHVS and FQNEAQ. The CDR3 contains 17 residues. After removal of 1 base from V and 3 bases from J, the junction contained 9 bases not matched to a gene.

The CDR3 is CASSLGLAGGHGNEQFF. CDR3 sequence (DNA): TGTGCCAGCAGTTTAGGGTTAGCGGGGGGGCACGGCAATGAGCAGTTCTTC. The chain has TRBV27 and TRBJ2-1; TRBD2 matches at 11 bases. The trim removed 2 bases at V and 6 bases at J, leaving 9 bases unmatched. Germline V gene lookup returns CDR1 MNHEY and CDR2 SMNVEV (reference sequence). The CDR3 loop spans 17 amino acids.

The gene calls are TRBV12-5 and TRBJ1-2, with a possible D match to TRBD1 (5 bases). In germline, CDR1 is LGHNT, CDR2 FRNRAP. The CDR3 length is 16 residues. Trimming stripped 0 bases from V and 0 bases from J, with 11 bases between. This chain's CDR3 is CASGLVLGASNYGYTF. The CDR3 DNA follows: TGTGCTAGTGGTTTGGTACTTGGGGCTTCTAACTATGGCTACACCTTC. The variable domain in full, with the rest retrieved from reference TRBV12-5 and TRBJ1-2, is DARVTQTPRHKVTEMGQEVTMRCQPILGHNTVFWYRQTMMQGLELLAYFRNRAPLDDSGMPKDRFSAEMPDATLATLKIQPSEPRDSAVYFCASGLVLGASNYGYTFGSGTRLTVV.

This chain connects TRBV4-1 to TRBJ2-2; D uncertain. This CDR3 comprises 14 residues. V gave up 4 bases and J gave up 3 bases, with 9 bases separating them. Germline CDR1 MGHRA, CDR2 YSYEKL. The CDR3 nucleotides are TGCGCCAGCAGCCTTGACACTTACACCGGGGAGCTGTTTTTT. It translates to CASSLDTYTGELFF.

The chain has TRBV23-1 and TRBJ2-1, with TRBD2 identical over 7 bases. TRBV23-1 is flagged as an ORF with uncertain function. The ends lost 0 bases at V and 5 bases at J; junction bases unmatched: 7. CDR3 length: 16 amino acids. The CDR3 reads CASSQSRSSGNNEQFF. The CDR3 region has the DNA TGCGCCAGCAGTCAATCTCGGTCTAGCGGAAACAATGAGCAGTTCTTC.